This T cell receptor beta chain was profiled in a study of T cell responses to AZD1222 COVID-19 vaccine. Across the study: Recipients boosted at about 4 weeks or about 12 weeks are pooled.

V lost 3 bases to trimming and J lost 0 bases, with 11 bases between them. The CDR3 contains 14 residues. Germline V gene data show CDR1 as DFQATT and CDR2 as SNEGSKA (reference sequence). Clones were read by immunoSEQ multiplex PCR, and TCRdb kept only the in-frame ones, dropping some. The data contain about 170,000 clones, over 90% of them singletons. Here the sequenced sample was peripheral blood, taken on day 0 of AZD1222 vaccination. The chain joins TRBV20-1 to TRBJ1-2; maybe TRBD1 (6 bases). This receptor was obtained from an adult in good health. CDR3 residues: CSASKTGANYGYTF. DNA for the CDR3: TGCAGTGCTAGTAAGACAGGAGCTAACTATGGCTACACCTTC.